Included here is one T cell receptor (beta chain) sequence, with context. Methods used by the authors: Using reference gene primer amplification, nucleated cell counts were estimated. Method: immunoSEQ multiplex PCR; TCRdb's copy keeps in-frame clones and lacks some. Clonal size and the V and J genes are those of that table, whereas D and trimming came from the DNA. The sample holds roughly 150,000 clones, more than 70% seen once. These data originate in a study of blood T cell repertoires in COVID-19. Study overall: Both acute and convalescent COVID-19 samples were obtained from the United States, Italy and Spain. In each case, the material was cDNA or gDNA derived from T cells, B-cell-depleted T cells, or PBMCs.

In germline, CDR1 is LNHDA, CDR2 SQIVND (reference sequence). The CDR3 totals 16 residues. Between the trimmed V and J ends, which lost 3 bases and 6 bases, there was a span of 18 bases. The sample comprised peripheral blood. The genes are TRBV19 and TRBJ1-5; D possibly corresponds to TRBD1 (6 bases). This clonotype was obtained from a man aged 55 to 70 with acute or convalescent COVID-19. The CDR3 sequence: CASSMVTTGSSQPQHF. The CDR3 DNA reads as TGTGCCAGTAGTATGGTGACTACAGGGTCAAGTCAGCCCCAGCATTTT.